Presented here are 27 T cell receptor beta chains from one specimen sequenced in a study of identical twins (dated by TCRdb to the mid-2010s). The method behind the library was 5' RACE. Sequencing was performed on an Illumina HiSeq 2000. TCRdb redid the processing of the public reads, applying fastp at Q25 and MiXCR, and retained in-frame beta chains. All rows with the same CDR3 protein become a single entry with the most common DNA and genes. The table for this sample lists 600,000 to 700,000 distinct CDR3 sequences; about 20% of them were counted only once. Clones ranked in the top ten supply roughly 4% of the sample. In addition, the sample was reused for a study of T cells expressing NK-cell markers.

The sample taken for sequencing was PBMCs. All receptors come from a woman aged 18-35 years in good health.

The sample holds many counts of this clonotype. At one of its ends the junction is not consistent with the germline gene, which may arise from a read error. This chain links TRBV5-1 with TRBJ1-1, with D possibly matching TRBD1 (5 bases). The length of the CDR3 is 13 residues. Germline CDR1 SGHRS, CDR2 YFSETQ. In DNA, the CDR3 is TGCGCCAGCAGGTTGACTGGACATACCGATTTAGTCTTT. It yields the protein CASRLTGHTDLVF.

The chain uses TRBV10-3 and TRBJ2-3; 11 bases match TRBD1. The CDR3 is 16 amino acids. V lost 2 bases, J lost 3 bases, and 4 bases stayed unmatched. Per the germline V gene, CDR1 is ENHRY and CDR2 is SYGVKD. CDR3 nucleotides: TGTGCCATCAGTGAGAAGGGACAGGGGGGGACAGATACGCAGTATTTT. Amino acids: CAISEKGQGGTDTQYF.

The table lists this clonotype with a few counts. The CDR3 loop reads CASSVGRGTGTGELFF. In nucleotides, the CDR3 is TGTGCCAGCAGCGTAGGGCGGGGGACGGGGACCGGGGAGCTGTTTTTT. V usage is TRBV9 and J usage is TRBJ2-2; 7 bases are a match to TRBD2. Trimming cost V 0 bases and J 5 bases; bases outside gene matches: 7. There are 16 residues in the CDR3. Germline values: CDR1 SGDLS, CDR2 YYNGEE.

This clonotype appeared a few times. The chain carries TRBV20-1 and TRBJ2-5, with 10 nucleotides matching TRBD2. Germline CDR1 reads DFQATT; CDR2 reads SNEGSKA (reference sequence). This CDR3 contains 15 residues. V was pared by 2 bases and J by 2 bases, with 5 bases of the junction left unmatched. CDR3 coding DNA: TGCAGTGCTAGAATCCGGACTAGCGGACAAGAGACCCAGTACTTC. Protein sequence: CSARIRTSGQETQYF.

Worth noting for this clonotype: Germline and junction disagree at one end, which may indicate a read error. The genes are TRBV7-7 and TRBJ2-2; D is unresolved. Germline assignment: CDR1 SSHAT and CDR2 FNYEAQ (reference sequence). The CDR3 extends over 15 amino acids. The CDR3 DNA sequence: TGTGCTAGCAGCTTAGAGTTAGGACCCACCGGGGAGCTGTTTTTT. Protein product: CASSLELGPTGELFF. Full variable domain (remainder filled in from reference TRBV7-7 and TRBJ2-2): GAGVSQSPRYKVTKRGQDVTLRCDPISSHATLYWYQQALGQGPEFLTYFNYEAQPDKSGLPSDRFSAERPEGSISTLTIQRTEQRDSAMYRCASSLELGPTGELFFGEGSRLTVL.

This chain links TRBV10-3 with TRBJ2-3; D unclear. CDR3 length equals 14 residues. The V end lost 1 base, the J end lost 4 bases, and 9 bases lay between the germline ends. Looked up from germline, CDR1 is ENHRY and CDR2 is SYGVKD. CDR3 coding DNA: TGTGCCATCAGTGAGTTTCGCCTAGCAGATACGCAGTATTTT. The encoded protein is CAISEFRLADTQYF.

This clonotype has just a few counts. The rearrangement uses TRBV20-1 and TRBJ2-7; D is undetermined. This CDR3 contains 12 residues. Germline CDR1 and CDR2: DFQATT and SNEGSKA (reference sequence). V gave up 1 base and J gave up 4 bases, with 8 bases separating them. CDR3 region: CSARGQRYEQYF. Written as DNA, the CDR3 is TGCAGTGCTAGAGGCCAACGATACGAGCAGTACTTC.

Only a few counts were recorded for this clonotype. The rearrangement links TRBV9 to TRBJ2-1; TRBD2 aligns across 7 bases. Germline V gives CDR1 SGDLS, CDR2 YYNGEE. The junction had 6 bases not matched to a gene; V was cut back by 0 bases and J by 9 bases. This CDR3 comprises 14 residues. CDR3 nucleotide sequence: TGTGCCAGCAGCGTAGCGAGCGGGGTGACTGAGCAGTTCTTC. It yields the protein CASSVASGVTEQFF.

This clonotype occurred many times. The V and J genes are TRBV6-5 and TRBJ2-2, with 9 bases identical to TRBD1. Germline V gene data show CDR1 as MNHEY and CDR2 as SVGAGI. There are 15 residues in the CDR3. V dropped 2 bases and J dropped 5; count of bases not matched to a gene: 3. The CDR3 DNA is TGTGCCAGCAGTTACGGGGGACAGGGTACCGGGGAGCTGTTTTTT. As protein: CASSYGGQGTGELFF.

This chain connects TRBV7-2 to TRBJ2-2; D gene unclear. Germline CDR1 reads SGHTA; CDR2 reads FQGNSA. V lost 7 bases and J 6 bases, leaving 12 bases between the germline ends. This CDR3 comprises 13 residues. The CDR3 region is CASNEGLSGELFF. Here the CDR3 DNA reads TGTGCCAGCAACGAAGGGCTTTCCGGGGAGCTGTTTTTT. Filled out from reference TRBV7-2 and TRBJ2-2, the complete variable domain reads GAGVSQSPSNKVTEKGKDVELRCDPISGHTALYWYRQSLGQGLEFLIYFQGNSAPDKSGLPSDRFSAERTGGSVSTLTIQRTQQEDSAVYLCASNEGLSGELFFGEGSRLTVL.

The chain employs TRBV5-1 and TRBJ2-1; D perhaps matches TRBD2 (6 bases). Germline CDR1 reads SGHRS; CDR2 reads YFSETQ. V lost 0 bases and J lost 8, with 12 bases in between. The CDR3 consists of 14 residues. Written as DNA, the CDR3 is TGCGCCAGCAGCTTGGGGCAGTGGGAGGATGAGCAGTTCTTC. It encodes CASSLGQWEDEQFF.

J is TRBJ2-1 and V is TRBV6-5; 10 bases are a match to TRBD1. This CDR3 region has 16 residues. Germline lookup yields CDR1 MNHEY and CDR2 SVGAGI. Unmatched junction bases numbered 11, after V lost 5 bases and J lost 7 bases. Here the CDR3 reads CASSILGTGVPNEQFF. The CDR3 coding sequence is TGTGCCAGCAGTATACTTGGGACAGGGGTTCCAAATGAGCAGTTCTTC.

This clonotype has more than one count but fewer than ten. The rearrangement links TRBV5-1 to TRBJ2-2, with 15 bases aligning to TRBD2. CDR3 length equals 16 residues. Germline V gene data show CDR1 as SGHRS and CDR2 as YFSETQ. The ends lost 0 bases at V and 10 bases at J; junction bases unmatched: 4. The CDR3 here is CASSLAGLAGGLELFF. For the CDR3, the DNA is TGCGCCAGCAGCTTGGCCGGACTAGCGGGAGGGCTGGAGCTGTTTTTT.

V and J are TRBV4-3 and TRBJ1-1; the D is unclear. Germline V gene data show CDR1 as LGHNA and CDR2 as YSLEER. Trimming took off 0 bases at V and 1 base at J, with 6 bases between the two ends. The CDR3 contains 14 residues. CDR3 sequence (DNA): TGCGCCAGCAGCCAAGAACCGGCGAACACTGAAGCTTTCTTT. It is translated as CASSQEPANTEAFF.

This clonotype appeared many times. The chain couples TRBV29-1 to TRBJ1-4; D is unclear. The V gene's germline CDR1 is SQVTM and CDR2 ANQGSEA. The ends were cut back, 6 bases at V and 3 bases at J, with 14 bases in the middle. This CDR3 spans 14 amino acids. CDR3 in DNA: TGCAGCGTGACTGGGGTGTCGGCTAATGAAAAACTGTTTTTT. Amino acid sequence: CSVTGVSANEKLFF. Looking up the rest from reference TRBV29-1 and TRBJ1-4 gives the full variable domain: SAVISQKPSRDICQRGTSLTIQCQVDSQVTMMFWYRQQPGQSLTLIATANQGSEATYESGFVIDKFPISRPNLTFSTLTVSNMSPEDSSIYLCSVTGVSANEKLFFGSGTQLSVL.

The chain joins TRBV28 to TRBJ2-1; 9 positions agree with TRBD1. The CDR3 consists of 15 residues. Germline loops: CDR1 MDHEN, CDR2 SYDVKM. J lost 3 bases, V lost 6 bases, and 6 bases had no gene match. The CDR3 here is CASRDPGQGYNEQFF. The CDR3 DNA is TGTGCCAGCAGGGACCCGGGACAGGGCTACAATGAGCAGTTCTTC.

The chain employs TRBV29-1 and TRBJ2-1, with TRBD1 matching over 10 bases. Germline CDR1 is SQVTM and CDR2 is ANQGSEA. This CDR3 contains 14 residues. V lost 4 bases, J lost 2 bases, and 2 bases stayed unmatched. The CDR3 bases are TGCAGCGTTGCCGGACAGGGGGCCTACAATGAGCAGTTCTTC. It yields the protein CSVAGQGAYNEQFF.

The V and J genes are TRBV5-1 and TRBJ2-1, with a weak D call TRBD2 (5 bases). The V end lost 0 bases, the J end lost 8 bases, and 15 bases lay between the germline ends. The CDR3 contains 15 residues. Germline CDR1 and CDR2: SGHRS and YFSETQ. The CDR3: CASSLEGARLDEQFF. The CDR3 DNA sequence: TGCGCCAGCAGCTTGGAGGGAGCCCGTCTGGATGAGCAGTTCTTC.

This clonotype occurred a few times. This chain uses TRBV5-1 with TRBJ1-3, with D tentatively TRBD1 (6 bases). The CDR3 runs 15 residues. V lost 3 bases, J lost 2 bases, and 12 bases lay in between. Germline V gene data show CDR1 as SGHRS and CDR2 as YFSETQ. CDR3 amino acids: CASSYSGGPGNTIYF. The DNA for the CDR3 is TGCGCCAGCAGCTACTCCGGGGGGCCTGGAAACACCATATATTTT.

The chain joins TRBV10-3 to TRBJ2-1, with D possibly being TRBD1 or TRBD2 (5 bases each). V shed 2 bases and J shed 5 bases, with 13 bases lying between them. Germline CDR1 is ENHRY and CDR2 is SYGVKD. This CDR3 contains 15 residues. The CDR3 region is CAISETGPVDNEQFF. In DNA, the CDR3 is TGTGCCATCAGTGAGACGGGACCCGTCGACAATGAGCAGTTCTTC.

Only one count was recorded for this clonotype. This rearrangement joins TRBV10-1 to TRBJ2-1, with 13 bases aligning to TRBD2. J lost 7 bases, V lost 4 bases, and 7 bases had no gene match. Looked up from germline, CDR1 is WNHNN and CDR2 is SYGVQD (reference sequence). There are 16 residues in the CDR3. In nucleotides, the CDR3 is TGCGCCAGCAGTGGGACTAGCGGGAGAAGGGCGAATGAGCAGTTCTTC. It is translated as CASSGTSGRRANEQFF.

The chain combines TRBV12-3 or TRBV12-4 with TRBJ2-5; D is unresolved. The V and J ends lost 6 bases and 5 bases respectively, with 10 bases between them. The CDR3 is made up of 12 amino acids. CDR3 DNA sequence: TGTGCCAGCAGGACCCACGGGGAGACCCAGTACTTC. Translated: CASRTHGETQYF.

In this sample, this clonotype turned up a few times. The chain joins TRBV6-1 to TRBJ1-5, with no clear D. The CDR3 extends over 16 amino acids. Germline V gives CDR1 MNHNS, CDR2 SASEGT. V lost 4 bases, J lost 3 bases, and 16 bases lay in between. CDR3 in amino acids: CASSARSGRYNQPQHF. The DNA of the CDR3 is TGTGCCAGCAGTGCCCGCTCGGGCAGATACAATCAGCCCCAGCATTTT.

This clonotype showed up just a few times. V gene TRBV20-1 combines with J gene TRBJ2-5, with 14 bases matching TRBD2. The junction had 9 bases not matched to a gene; V was cut back by 5 bases and J by 4 bases. The CDR3 is made up of 16 amino acids. Germline V lookup: CDR1 DFQATT, CDR2 SNEGSKA (reference sequence). As DNA, the CDR3 is TGCAGTGCTTCCTCCGGGACTAGCGGGAGCTTAGAGACCCAGTACTTC. Translating it yields CSASSGTSGSLETQYF.

This clonotype was counted between two and nine times. The V gene is TRBV5-5, the J gene TRBJ2-7, with a tentative D call TRBD1 (5 bases). Germline V gene sequence: CDR1 SGHKS, CDR2 YYEKEE (reference sequence). Between the trimmed V and J ends, which lost 1 base and 3 bases, there was a span of 11 bases. This CDR3 comprises 14 residues. CDR3: CASSLMDTFYEQYF. The CDR3 bases are TGTGCCAGCAGCTTGATGGACACTTTCTACGAGCAGTACTTC.

This chain joins TRBV9 and TRBJ2-1; the match to TRBD2 covers 10 bases. CDR1 SGDLS and CDR2 YYNGEE come from the germline V gene. Germline trimming cut 1 base from V and 0 bases from J; bases unmatched to any gene: 1. The CDR3 is 16 amino acids. The CDR3: CASSVLAGASYNEQFF. The CDR3 DNA sequence: TGTGCCAGCAGCGTACTAGCGGGAGCCTCCTACAATGAGCAGTTCTTC. The variable domain in full, completed from reference TRBV9 and TRBJ2-1, reads DSGVTQTPKHLITATGQRVTLRCSPRSGDLSVYWYQQSLDQGLQFLIQYYNGEERAKGNILERFSAQQFPDLHSELNLSSLELGDSALYFCASSVLAGASYNEQFFGPGTRLTVL.

This clonotype was seen once. The genes are TRBV7-2 and TRBJ2-7; no clear D gene. Trimming stripped 5 bases from V and 0 bases from J, with 14 bases between. Germline V lookup: CDR1 SGHTA, CDR2 FQGNSA. The CDR3 runs to 15 residues. This CDR3 is CASSPASAVSYEQYF. CDR3 nucleotide sequence: TGTGCCAGCAGCCCCGCTAGTGCTGTCTCCTACGAGCAGTACTTC.